This T cell receptor beta chain was found in a study of cytomegalovirus exposure and HLA in healthy donors (TCRdb year 2017). About the study as a whole: In an earlier analysis of 587 of the donors, 250 to 350 Gb of sequence data and 120 million or so unique TCR beta sequences from about 179 million T cells were reported. Every discovery cohort repertoire had been produced on one sequencing platform. Rather than drawing on any new phenotypic data, the later analysis identified candidate immune exposures from TCR beta sequences and the way those sequences occurred across donors. The genetic ancestry cluster associated with self-reported Caucasian donors included 81% of the roughly 400 genotyped donors. Because of strong linkage in the cohort, a handful of DR-DQ haplotypes were treated as single units for association and clustering. Donor age, sex, ethnicity and CMV serostatus were compiled together with the repertoire data. Across around 400 genotyped donors of the cohort, an average of approximately 220,000 unique TCR beta nucleotide sequences per donor were sequenced, and around 20% of those sequences were non-productive. The aim of the study was to test whether cataloging public T cell receptors could identify signatures of past pathogen exposure. Roughly 300 gigabases of sequencing data and approximately 80 million unique TCR sequences were included in an early release covering under 650 HLA-typed donors. To decide whether each TCR beta V gene segment behaved as functional or pseudogenic, an earlier analysis of nearly 600 of the donors relied on high-throughput TCR beta sequencing. Both class I and class II loci were covered by HLA typing, at four-digit resolution. The study combined high-throughput TCR immunosequencing, statistical association of individual TCRs with disease status, and machine learning to predict cytomegalovirus infection status. Typing coverage varied by locus: 629-630 donors for A, B, C, DRB1 and DQB1; 522 for DQA1; about 590 for DPA1; 400 to 480 for DPB1. The T cell repertoires of several hundred subjects were profiled by immunosequencing and related to cytomegalovirus serostatus. A later analysis re-examined previously published TCR beta repertoires from over 500 donors and added high-resolution HLA genotyping to investigate patterns of TCR occurrence. Besides the first cohort of 666 subjects, a separate validation cohort made up of 120 different subjects was used. A later genetic analysis used genome-wide SNP genotypes for about 65% of the 666 donors, treating that subset as a discovery cohort.

In regard to this clone: Its binding antigen is unknown. No qualities accompany the bases; no much larger clone lies one base away.

Overall study outcomes, separate from this receptor: In a later analysis, HLA-associated TCR beta chains were found to be more clonally expanded and to have lower generation probabilities than equally common non-associated chains. An earlier analysis of some 590 of the donors showed that most TCR beta V segments appeared in productive rearrangements either about 87% or about 30% of the time, which broadly matched IMGT annotations. An association between a missense DCLRE1C variant and V-gene and J-gene trimming of TCR beta chains was found in a later genetic analysis and replicated in an independent cohort. A later analysis found that most CMV-associated TCR beta chains appeared HLA-restricted, with HLA associations seemingly driven largely by CMV exposure. The cohort was sequenced for TCR beta chains only, and without alpha or paired-chain data the features that could be detected were limited. Presence/absence analyses assumed roughly uniform sequencing depth across donors, an assumption that may not hold. It was suggested by the authors that the approach could potentially be generalized to other disease states and immunological phenotypes. A further reported finding was that TCR beta sequences accurately predicted the HLA-A and HLA-B alleles for most subjects in the first cohort. At a false discovery rate of 0.05, a later analysis linked roughly 17,000 TCR beta sequences to specific HLA alleles. The only immune exposure information available for the cohort was CMV serostatus. The study gave a list of 150 to 200 TCR beta chains associated with cytomegalovirus. Correlated functional status among segregating V segments might be attributable to linkage disequilibrium, but an unknown experimental factor could not be ruled out. Across donors, most TCR sequences were observed very rarely, whereas some public TCRs were present in many individuals. Because counts were too low, more than 15 rarely observed V segments, including chromosome 9 orphons, were excluded from the earlier analysis of about 500 of the donors. The sequencing pipeline was judged likely to have produced a cluster of highly shared sequence variants as a technical artifact. Assigning TCR associations to individual alleles was difficult when HLA alleles, especially DR and DQ, strongly co-occurred. According to a later analysis, parvovirus B19, influenza, CMV and Epstein-Barr virus appeared linked to several top co-occurrence clusters. In a later genetic analysis, fewer N-insertions in productive TCRs were reported among donors in an Asian-associated ancestry cluster than the 666-donor mean. In vitro tests confirmed that three of the cytomegalovirus-associated TCR beta chains recognize cytomegalovirus antigens. The classifier was reported to diagnose cytomegalovirus status with high specificity and sensitivity in both the original and validation cohorts. Because some donors lacked HLA typing at each locus, the association tests relied only on the typed subset. In a later analysis, TCR association rates were found to vary across HLA loci, with the most associated TCRs seen for DRB1 alleles and the fewest for HLA-C alleles.

The library was built by means of the immunoSEQ multiplex PCR assay. A mixture of 60 forward primers for TCR Vbeta segments and 13 reverse primers for TCR Jbeta segments was used in the multiplex PCR. The CDR3 region of rearranged TCR beta genes was amplified from genomic DNA with a multiplex PCR assay. The Illumina HiSeq System was used to sequence the amplified TCR beta libraries as 87-base-pair reads. As for how the authors treated the data: A later analysis tallied roughly 80 million unique TCR beta chains across the 666 repertoires, and around 12 million of those chains were shared by two or more donors. To remove PCR and sequencing errors, raw reads were error-corrected and collapsed into unique sequences using a nearest-neighbor algorithm that merged closely related sequences. To assign V, D and J gene segments, CDR3 sequences were aligned to IMGT reference sequences. For a sequence to be retained, a match of at least six nucleotides to both a V gene segment and a J gene segment was required. Rearrangements were called productive when the CDR3 lacked stop codons and stayed in frame with V and J; all others were non-productive. Following IMGT convention, CDR3 was defined as the stretch from the second conserved V-encoded cysteine to the conserved J-encoded phenylalanine. Sequences without an unambiguous match to a single V gene segment were excluded from the earlier analysis of 500 to 700 of the donors. In an earlier analysis of several hundred of the donors, a V segment was called functional when productive rearrangements were above 56.7%, and segregating when the standard deviation between donors exceeded 5%. A statistical classification framework was built to diagnose cytomegalovirus status from the catalog of TCR beta chain sequences. V and J gene assignment, in a later analysis, came from comparing TCR nucleotide sequences with IMGT/GENE-DB human TR gene sequences. A later analysis assigned CDR3 sequences and most-parsimonious VDJ recombination scenarios with the TCRdist pipeline. In a later analysis, each TCR beta chain was defined by its CDR3 amino acid sequence together with its V-gene family, and reads without a unique V-gene family were excluded. To address suspected cross-contamination and a sequencing artifact, a later analysis removed around 600 highly shared, low-generation-probability nucleotide sequences. In a later analysis, a clonal expansion index was calculated for each public chain from normalized within-repertoire ranks of inferred template counts. In a later analysis, generation probabilities were computed using a VDJ recombination model fitted to out-of-frame rearrangements, and the results were checked against IGoR. A later analysis scored TCR-TCR, TCR-HLA and TCR-CMV co-occurrence with hypergeometric tests, applying a repertoire-size bias correction to TCR pairs. A later analysis estimated false discovery rates by permuting HLA or CMV assignments 20 times. In a later analysis, co-occurring TCRs were grouped using DBSCAN, with TCRdist sequence similarity added in when clustering inside HLA-allele-positive subsets. Co-occurrence clustering excluded repertoires with fewer than 30,000 or more than 120,000 public chains, plus five with anomalous nucleotide sharing. TCRdb re-hosts the immuneACCESS table, in-frame sequences only. Its copies lack some clones; in the studies checked, an unresolved V gene accounts for under half of them, and the cause for the rest is not known. That table supplies the V and J calls and clone size; D and trimming were determined from the DNA. This sample is represented by about 65,000 clones; about 82% of them were singletons. The ten largest make up less than 5% of the sample.

In total, approximately 690 healthy bone marrow donors made up the cohort. At the time of sampling, every cohort member was nominally healthy, though immune exposures that went unrecorded were likely present. The donor was CMV seronegative and belonged to the group of 352 seronegative cohort members. Every donor gave a peripheral blood sample, and the peripheral blood mononuclear cells from that sample were used for TCR beta sequencing. Genomic DNA was extracted from the blood cell samples with the Qiagen DNeasy Blood Extraction Kit. Sample: PBMCs. This clonotype was sampled from a woman in her twenties or thirties in good health and CMV-seronegative.

The nucleotides read TGTGCCTGGAGTGTTAGGGGCCGTACGGGCTATGGCTACACCTTC. This is translated as CAWSVRGRTGYGYTF. The chain is made from TRBV30 and TRBJ1-2; TRBD1 is perhaps the D gene, given 5 matching bases. According to the germline V gene (reference sequence), CDR1 reads GTSNPN and CDR2 reads SVGIG. Taken from cysteine to phenylalanine, the CDR3 has 15 residues. Only the CDR3 part of the read is kept: 45 bases, read in frame from the first base. V is shortened by 0 bases, J by 4 bases, and the region joining them spans 15 bases.